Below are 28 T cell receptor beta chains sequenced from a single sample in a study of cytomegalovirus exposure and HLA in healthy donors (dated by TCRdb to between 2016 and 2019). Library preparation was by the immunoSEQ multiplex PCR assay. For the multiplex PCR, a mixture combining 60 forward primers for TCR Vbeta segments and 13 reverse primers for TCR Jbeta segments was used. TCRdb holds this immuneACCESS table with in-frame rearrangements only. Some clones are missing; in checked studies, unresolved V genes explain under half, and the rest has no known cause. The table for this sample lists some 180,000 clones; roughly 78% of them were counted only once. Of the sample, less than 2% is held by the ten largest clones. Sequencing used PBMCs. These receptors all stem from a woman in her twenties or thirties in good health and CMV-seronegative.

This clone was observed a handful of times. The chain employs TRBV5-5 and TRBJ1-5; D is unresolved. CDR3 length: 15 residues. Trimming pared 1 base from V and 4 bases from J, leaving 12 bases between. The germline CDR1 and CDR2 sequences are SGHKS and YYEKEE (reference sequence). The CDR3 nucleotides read TGTGCCAGCAGCTTGTTTGGAGGCGGGAATCAGCCCCAGCATTTT. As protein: CASSLFGGGNQPQHF.

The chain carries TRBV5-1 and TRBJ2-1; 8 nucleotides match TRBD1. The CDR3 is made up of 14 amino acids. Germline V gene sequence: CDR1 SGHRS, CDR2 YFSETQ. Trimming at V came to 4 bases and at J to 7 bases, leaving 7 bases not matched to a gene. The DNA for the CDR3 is TGCGCCAGCAGCCAAGGGACAGGTGGTAATGAGCAGTTCTTC. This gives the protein CASSQGTGGNEQFF.

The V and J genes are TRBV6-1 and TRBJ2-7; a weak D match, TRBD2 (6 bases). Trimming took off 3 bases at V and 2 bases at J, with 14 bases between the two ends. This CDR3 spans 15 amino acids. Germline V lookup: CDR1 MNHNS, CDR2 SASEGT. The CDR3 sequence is CASSEVAENAYEQYF. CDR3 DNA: TGTGCCAGCAGTGAGGTAGCGGAAAATGCCTACGAGCAGTACTTC.

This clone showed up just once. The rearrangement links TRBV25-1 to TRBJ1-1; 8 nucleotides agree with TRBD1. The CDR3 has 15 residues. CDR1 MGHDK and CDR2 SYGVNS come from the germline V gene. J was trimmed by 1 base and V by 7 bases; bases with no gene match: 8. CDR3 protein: CASTDPGTGNTEAFF. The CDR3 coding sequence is TGTGCCAGCACAGACCCCGGGACAGGGAACACTGAAGCTTTCTTT.

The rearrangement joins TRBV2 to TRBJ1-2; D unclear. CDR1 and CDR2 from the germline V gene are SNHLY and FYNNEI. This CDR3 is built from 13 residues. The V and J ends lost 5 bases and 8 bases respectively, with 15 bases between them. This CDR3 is CASSYTPTGGYTF. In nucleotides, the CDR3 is TGTGCCAGCAGTTACACCCCAACGGGAGGCTACACCTTC. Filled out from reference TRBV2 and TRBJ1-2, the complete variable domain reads EPEVTQTPSHQVTQMGQEVILRCVPISNHLYFYWYRQILGQKVEFLVSFYNNEISEKSEIFDDQFSVERPDGSNFTLKIRSTKLEDSAMYFCASSYTPTGGYTFGSGTRLTVV.

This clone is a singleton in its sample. This chain's CDR3 is CASSFHRGRERPQHF. The CDR3 DNA sequence: TGCGCCAGCAGCTTTCACAGGGGGCGCGAACGGCCCCAGCATTTT. This chain connects TRBV5-1 to TRBJ1-5; 9 positions match TRBD1. The CDR3 is made up of 15 amino acids. Per germline, CDR1 SGHRS and CDR2 YFSETQ. Unmatched junction bases numbered 9, after V lost 2 bases and J lost 9 bases.

This CDR3 reads CASKGQHTDTQYF. DNA of the CDR3: TGTGCCAGCAAGGGACAGCACACAGATACGCAGTATTTT. The chain employs TRBV2 and TRBJ2-3; 7 nucleotides line up with TRBD1. Germline V lookup: CDR1 SNHLY, CDR2 FYNNEI. The CDR3 has 13 amino acids. V shed 7 bases, J shed 2 bases, and the junction held 3 bases outside the gene matches.

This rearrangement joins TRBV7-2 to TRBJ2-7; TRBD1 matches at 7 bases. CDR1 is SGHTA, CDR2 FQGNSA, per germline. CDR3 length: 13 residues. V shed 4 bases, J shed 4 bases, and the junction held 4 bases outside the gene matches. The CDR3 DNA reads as TGTGCCAGCAGCTCCTACAGGGGATACGAGCAGTACTTC. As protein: CASSSYRGYEQYF.

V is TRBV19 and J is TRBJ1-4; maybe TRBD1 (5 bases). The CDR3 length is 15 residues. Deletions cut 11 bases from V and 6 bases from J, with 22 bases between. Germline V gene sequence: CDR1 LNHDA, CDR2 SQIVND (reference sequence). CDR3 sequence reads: CACRGTGGRDEKLFF. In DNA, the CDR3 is TGTGCCTGCCGGGGCACCGGGGGAAGGGATGAAAAACTGTTTTTT.

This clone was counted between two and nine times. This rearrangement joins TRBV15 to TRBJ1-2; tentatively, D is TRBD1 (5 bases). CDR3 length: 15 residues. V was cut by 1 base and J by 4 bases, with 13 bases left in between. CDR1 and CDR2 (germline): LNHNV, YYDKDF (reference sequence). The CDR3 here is CATSRGQGGVYGYTF. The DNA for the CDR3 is TGTGCCACCAGCAGAGGTCAGGGTGGGGTCTATGGCTACACCTTC.

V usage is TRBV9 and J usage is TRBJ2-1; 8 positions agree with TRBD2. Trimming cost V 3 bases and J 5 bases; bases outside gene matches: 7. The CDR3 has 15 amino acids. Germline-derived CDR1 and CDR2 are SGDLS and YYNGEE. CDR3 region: CASSAGTRANNEQFF. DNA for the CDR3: TGTGCCAGCAGCGCTGGGACTAGAGCTAACAATGAGCAGTTCTTC.

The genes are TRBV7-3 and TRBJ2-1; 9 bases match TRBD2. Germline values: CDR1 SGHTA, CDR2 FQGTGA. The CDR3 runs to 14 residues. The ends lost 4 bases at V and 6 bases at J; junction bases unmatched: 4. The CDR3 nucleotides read TGTGCCAGCAGCTCGCGGGGGGGCCGCAATGAGCAGTTCTTC. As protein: CASSSRGGRNEQFF.

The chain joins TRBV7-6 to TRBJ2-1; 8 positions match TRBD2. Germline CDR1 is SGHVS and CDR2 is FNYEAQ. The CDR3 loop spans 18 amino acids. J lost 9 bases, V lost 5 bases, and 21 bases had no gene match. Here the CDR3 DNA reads TGTGCCAGCAGCGTACCGGAGGTAGCGGGGACCCCTGATGCTGAGCAGTTCTTC. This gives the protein CASSVPEVAGTPDAEQFF. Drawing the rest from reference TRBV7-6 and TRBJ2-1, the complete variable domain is GAGVSQSPRYKVTKRGQDVALRCDPISGHVSLYWYRQALGQGPEFLTYFNYEAQQDKSGLPNDRFSAERPEGSISTLTIQRTEQRDSAMYRCASSVPEVAGTPDAEQFFGPGTRLTVL.

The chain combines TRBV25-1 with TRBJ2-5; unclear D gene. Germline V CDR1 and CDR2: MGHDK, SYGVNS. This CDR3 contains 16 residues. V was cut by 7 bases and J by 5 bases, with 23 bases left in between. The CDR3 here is CASTSPGPQGLETQYF. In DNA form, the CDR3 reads TGTGCCAGCACTTCGCCGGGTCCCCAAGGATTGGAGACCCAGTACTTC.

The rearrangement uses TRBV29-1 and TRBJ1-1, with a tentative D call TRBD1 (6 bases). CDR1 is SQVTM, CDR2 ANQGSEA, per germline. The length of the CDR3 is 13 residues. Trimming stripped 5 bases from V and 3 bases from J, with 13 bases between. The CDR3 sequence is CSVLPGTYTEAFF. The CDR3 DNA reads TGCAGCGTTTTGCCGGGGACATACACTGAAGCTTTCTTT. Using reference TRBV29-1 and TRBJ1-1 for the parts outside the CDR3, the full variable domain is SAVISQKPSRDICQRGTSLTIQCQVDSQVTMMFWYRQQPGQSLTLIATANQGSEATYESGFVIDKFPISRPNLTFSTLTVSNMSPEDSSIYLCSVLPGTYTEAFFGQGTRLTVV.

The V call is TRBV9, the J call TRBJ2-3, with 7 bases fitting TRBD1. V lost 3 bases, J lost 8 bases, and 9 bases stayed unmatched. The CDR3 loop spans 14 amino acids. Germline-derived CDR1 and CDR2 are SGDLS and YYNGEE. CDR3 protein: CASSATTGTPTQYF. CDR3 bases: TGTGCCAGCAGCGCGACGACAGGGACACCTACGCAGTATTTT.

The CDR3 region is CASSQERGGPEAFF. CDR3 nucleotide sequence: TGTGCCAGCAGCCAAGAGAGAGGGGGACCTGAAGCTTTCTTT. The chain joins TRBV4-2 to TRBJ1-1; a weak D match, TRBD1 (6 bases). V lost 0 bases and J lost 6, with 11 bases in between. The CDR3 sequence is 14 residues long. Germline-derived CDR1 and CDR2 are LGHNA and YNFKEQ.

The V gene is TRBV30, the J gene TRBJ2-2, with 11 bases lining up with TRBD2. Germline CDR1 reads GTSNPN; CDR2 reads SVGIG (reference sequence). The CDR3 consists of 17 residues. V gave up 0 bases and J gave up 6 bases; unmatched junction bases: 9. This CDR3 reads CAWSVLAGALFSGELFF. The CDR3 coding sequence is TGTGCCTGGAGTGTACTAGCGGGGGCCCTTTTCTCCGGGGAGCTGTTTTTT.

Written as DNA, the CDR3 is TGTGCCAGCAGGCGACAGTCGGGGGGACCCCTCCACTTT. Its translation is CASRRQSGGPLHF. This sequence joins TRBV6-5 and TRBJ1-6; a weak D match, TRBD1 (5 bases). The CDR3 is made up of 13 amino acids. Germline CDR1 MNHEY, CDR2 SVGAGI. V gave up 6 bases and J gave up 12 bases, with 15 bases separating them.

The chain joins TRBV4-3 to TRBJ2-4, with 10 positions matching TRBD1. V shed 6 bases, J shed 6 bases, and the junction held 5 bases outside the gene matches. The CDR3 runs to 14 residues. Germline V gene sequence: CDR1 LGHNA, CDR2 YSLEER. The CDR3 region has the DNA TGCGCCAGCAGTGACAGGGGGCGACTAAACATTCAGTACTTC. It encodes CASSDRGRLNIQYF.

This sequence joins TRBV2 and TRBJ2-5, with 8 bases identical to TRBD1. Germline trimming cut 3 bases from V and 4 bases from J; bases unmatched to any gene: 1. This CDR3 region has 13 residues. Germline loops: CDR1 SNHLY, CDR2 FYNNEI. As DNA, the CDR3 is TGTGCCAGCAGTGATGACAGGGGAGAGACCCAGTACTTC. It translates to CASSDDRGETQYF.

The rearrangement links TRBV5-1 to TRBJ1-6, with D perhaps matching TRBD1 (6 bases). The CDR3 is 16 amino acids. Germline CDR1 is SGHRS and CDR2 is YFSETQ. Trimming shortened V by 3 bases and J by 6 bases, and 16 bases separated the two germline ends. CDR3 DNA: TGCGCCAGCAGCTCGGATCAGGGAGGGGGTAATTCACCCCTCCACTTT. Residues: CASSSDQGGGNSPLHF.

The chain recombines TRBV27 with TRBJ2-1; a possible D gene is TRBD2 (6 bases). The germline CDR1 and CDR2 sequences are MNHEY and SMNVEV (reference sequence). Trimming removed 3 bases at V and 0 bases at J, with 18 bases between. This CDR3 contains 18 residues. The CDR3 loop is CASSFRASRGTSYNEQFF. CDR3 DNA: TGTGCCAGCAGTTTCCGTGCGAGTCGGGGGACCTCCTACAATGAGCAGTTCTTC.

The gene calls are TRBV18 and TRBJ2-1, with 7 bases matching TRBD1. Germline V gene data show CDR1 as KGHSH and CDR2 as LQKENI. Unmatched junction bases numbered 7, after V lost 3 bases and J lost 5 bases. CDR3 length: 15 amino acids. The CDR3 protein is CASSPGQERHNEQFF. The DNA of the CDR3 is TGTGCCAGCTCACCCGGACAGGAACGACACAATGAGCAGTTCTTC.

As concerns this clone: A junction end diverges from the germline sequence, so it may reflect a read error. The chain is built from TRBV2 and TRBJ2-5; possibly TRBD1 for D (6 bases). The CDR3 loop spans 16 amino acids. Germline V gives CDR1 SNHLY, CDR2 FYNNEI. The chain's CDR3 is CASSEAQTGTQKTQYF. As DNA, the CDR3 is TGTGCCAGCAGTGAAGCGCAGACAGGAACCCAAAAGACCCAGTACTTC.

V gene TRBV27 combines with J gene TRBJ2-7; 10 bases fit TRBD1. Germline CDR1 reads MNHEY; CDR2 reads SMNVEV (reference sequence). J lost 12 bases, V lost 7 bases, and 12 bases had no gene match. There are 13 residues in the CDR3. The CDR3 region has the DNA TGTGCCAGCAAGTTTCGTCCTGGACAGGGGGTGTACTTC. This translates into CASKFRPGQGVYF.

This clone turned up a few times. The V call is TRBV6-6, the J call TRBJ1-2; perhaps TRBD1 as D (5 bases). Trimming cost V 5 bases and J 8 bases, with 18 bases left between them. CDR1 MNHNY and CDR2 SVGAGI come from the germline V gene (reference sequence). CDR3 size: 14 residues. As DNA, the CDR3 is TGTGCCAGCAGTCCCGACGGGGGGGAACTCGGCTACACCTTC. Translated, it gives CASSPDGGELGYTF.

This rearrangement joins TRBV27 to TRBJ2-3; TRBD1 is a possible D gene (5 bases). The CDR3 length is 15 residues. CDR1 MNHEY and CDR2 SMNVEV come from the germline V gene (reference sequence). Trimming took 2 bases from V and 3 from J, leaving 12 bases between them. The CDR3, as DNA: TGTGCCAGCAGTTTAAATGGGGCAGGGACAGATACGCAGTATTTT. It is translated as CASSLNGAGTDTQYF.